The text below deals with one T cell receptor beta chain. Its antigen is still unknown. These data originate in a study of cytomegalovirus exposure and HLA in healthy donors. Study conclusions and caveats: The authors considered a cluster of highly shared sequence variants likely to be a sequencing artifact.

The trim removed 1 base at V and 7 bases at J, leaving 4 bases unmatched. The CDR3 is 14 amino acids. Germline V gene data show CDR1 as SGHRS and CDR2 as YFSETQ. Donors were nominally healthy when sampled, though unrecorded immune exposures were likely. PCR was performed using 60 Vbeta and 13 Jbeta primers. Profiled with immunoSEQ multiplex PCR; TCRdb holds only in-frame clones, not every one. Of 150,000 or so clones in the sample, around two thirds are singletons; the top ten hold approximately 2%. Sequenced: PBMCs. The TCR comes from a woman aged 55-75 years in good health and CMV-seropositive. The chain couples TRBV5-1 to TRBJ2-3; 9 positions match TRBD1. CDR3 sequence reads: CASSLTGGEYTQYF. In nucleotides, the CDR3 is TGCGCCAGCAGCTTGACAGGGGGCGAATATACGCAGTATTTT.